This T cell receptor beta chain was identified during a study of blood T cells in healthy people across ages. Together with a sample-barcoded 5' primer, a J-beta primer mix was included in a second PCR lasting about 6 to 11 cycles. TCRdb fed the 5' RACE reads into MiXCR, producing one record per CDR3 protein. The sample carries about 1.6 million distinct CDR3 sequences, about 31% recorded once. Germline V gives CDR1 MNHEY, CDR2 SVGEGT. J was trimmed by 3 bases and V by 6 bases; bases with no gene match: 4. The CDR3 runs to 15 residues. This clonotype occurred many times. J is TRBJ2-1 and V is TRBV6-2 or TRBV6-3; 11 bases align to TRBD2. Sequenced input: blood. The receptor comes from a woman aged 25 to 45 in good health. The CDR3 DNA reads TGTGCCAGCAGCCAGACTAGCGGGGACTACAATGAGCAGTTCTTC. Protein product: CASSQTSGDYNEQFF.